This passage covers 12 T cell receptor beta chains from one sample sequenced in a study of T cell responses to AZD1222 COVID-19 vaccine. The repertoire was sequenced with immunoSEQ multiplex PCR; TCRdb's copy has only in-frame clones and lacks some. In the table there are more than 150,000 clones, 85% to 95% of which are singletons. This material consisted of peripheral blood, taken 28 days after the second AZD1222 dose. These receptor sequences come from an adult who received the AZD1222 COVID-19 vaccine.

CDR3 sequence: CASSEDGTGGNEQFF. The CDR3 region has the DNA TGTGCCAGCAGTGAAGACGGGACAGGGGGTAATGAGCAGTTCTTC. The J gene is TRBJ2-1, the V gene TRBV2; TRBD1 aligns across 11 bases. J lost 7 bases, V lost 1 base, and 3 bases had no gene match. Germline lookup yields CDR1 SNHLY and CDR2 FYNNEI. The CDR3 is made up of 15 amino acids.

V usage is TRBV7-3 and J usage is TRBJ1-1; TRBD1 matches at 7 bases. This CDR3 comprises 14 residues. CDR1 is SGHTA and CDR2 is FQGTGA in the germline V gene. Unmatched junction bases numbered 6, after V lost 0 bases and J lost 8 bases. In DNA, the CDR3 is TGTGCCAGCAGCTTAACTGGAGGGGGCGGGGAAGCTTTCTTT. As protein: CASSLTGGGGEAFF.

The chain combines TRBV20-1 with TRBJ1-2, with 7 positions matching TRBD1. The CDR3 is 10 residues long. Germline assignment: CDR1 DFQATT and CDR2 SNEGSKA (reference sequence). V lost 5 bases and J lost 7; bases outside the gene matches: 1. The CDR3 is CSAYRGGYTF. In DNA, the CDR3 is TGCAGTGCTTACAGGGGTGGCTACACCTTC.

This clone was observed a single time. The rearrangement links TRBV2 to TRBJ2-1; 7 bases align to TRBD1. After removal of 9 bases from V and 4 bases from J, the junction contained 9 bases not matched to a gene. CDR3 length: 14 residues. Germline V gene data show CDR1 as SNHLY and CDR2 as FYNNEI. The CDR3 loop reads CARGIGTVYNEQFF. CDR3 sequence (DNA): TGTGCCAGGGGGATAGGGACAGTTTACAATGAGCAGTTCTTC.

This clone was found once. The V gene is TRBV19, the J gene TRBJ2-2, with 7 bases matching TRBD1. Trimming took 3 bases from V and 6 from J; bases not matched to a gene: 7. This CDR3 contains 15 residues. Looked up from germline, CDR1 is LNHDA and CDR2 is SQIVND (reference sequence). CDR3 sequence reads: CASSIGDSPAGELFF. In nucleotides, the CDR3 is TGTGCCAGTAGTATCGGGGACAGCCCGGCCGGGGAGCTGTTTTTT.

The V call is TRBV4-3, the J call TRBJ1-2; the D is unclear. Trimming shortened V by 4 bases and J by 2 bases, and 11 bases separated the two germline ends. The CDR3 is 14 amino acids. In germline, CDR1 is LGHNA, CDR2 YSLEER. CDR3 nucleotides: TGCGCCAGCAGCCCGGAACAGTTCAACTATGGCTACACCTTC. Amino acids: CASSPEQFNYGYTF.

The table lists this clone with a count of one. The chain combines TRBV19 with TRBJ1-5, with D unclear. This CDR3 is 13 amino acids long. Trimming took off 3 bases at V and 10 bases at J, with 13 bases between the two ends. Germline CDR1 and CDR2: LNHDA and SQIVND (reference sequence). As DNA, the CDR3 is TGTGCCAGTAGTATTGTTTCTGGCAATCCCCAGCATTTT. Its translation: CASSIVSGNPQHF.

V gene TRBV6-5 combines with J gene TRBJ1-5; D is possibly TRBD1 (5 bases). The V end lost 6 bases, the J end lost 4 bases, and 13 bases lay between the germline ends. The germline CDR1 and CDR2 sequences are MNHEY and SVGAGI. The CDR3 runs 14 residues. CDR3 amino acids: CASSLRDANQPQHF. The CDR3 DNA follows: TGTGCCAGCAGCCTCCGGGACGCAAATCAGCCCCAGCATTTT.

V is TRBV19 and J is TRBJ1-4, with D unclear. The CDR3 consists of 18 residues. V was shortened by 0 bases and J by 0 bases, with 14 bases between the two germline ends. Germline-derived CDR1 and CDR2 are LNHDA and SQIVND (reference sequence). This CDR3 is CASSIEGAGTATNEKLFF. The CDR3 region has the DNA TGTGCCAGTAGTATAGAGGGCGCGGGTACTGCAACTAATGAAAAACTGTTTTTT.

In nucleotides, the CDR3 is TGTGCCAGCAGTCTAGCGGGAACCTACACCGGGGAGCTGTTTTTT. It specifies CASSLAGTYTGELFF. This chain connects TRBV6-2 or TRBV6-3 to TRBJ2-2; TRBD2 matches 9 bases. The CDR3 covers 15 residues. Germline V gene lookup returns CDR1 MNHEY and CDR2 SVGEGT. J gave up 3 bases and V 5 bases, and 4 bases lay outside the gene matches.

The chain combines TRBV5-8 with TRBJ2-7, with D perhaps matching TRBD2 (6 bases). Per the germline V gene, CDR1 is SGHTS and CDR2 is YDEGEE. The CDR3 covers 14 residues. V gave up 5 bases and J gave up 4 bases, with 16 bases separating them. The CDR3 DNA reads TGTGCCAGCAGGATGGGCGGGAACGTTTACGAGCAGTACTTC. Protein sequence: CASRMGGNVYEQYF.

The rearrangement uses TRBV7-9 and TRBJ1-2; D remains unclear. With 0 bases removed from V and 5 bases from J, the gap between germline ends came to 13 bases. This CDR3 is built from 15 residues. Germline V gene data show CDR1 as SEHNR and CDR2 as FQNEAQ (reference sequence). CDR3 in amino acids: CASSLARGQGYGYTF. In DNA form, the CDR3 reads TGTGCCAGCAGCTTAGCAAGAGGGCAAGGGTATGGCTACACCTTC.